The clone carrying this T cell receptor (beta chain) was seen ten or more times. Antigen specificity is unknown. Individual cDNA molecules were tagged with unique molecular identifiers, the study reported. TCRdb itself ran the 5' RACE reads through MiXCR, one entry per CDR3 protein. The repertoire includes roughly 54,000 distinct CDR3 sequences, roughly 7.1% of them detected once, and roughly a tenth sits in the top ten. The data derive from a study of early T cells in non-severe SARS-CoV-2 infection. The overall study: Unsorted whole blood bulk RNA was sequenced, with unpaired chains. Study outcomes and limitations: A preference for anti-spike CD8 responses marked VDJdb matching, which missed private and CD4 specificities.

Germline V gives CDR1 MNHNS, CDR2 SASEGT. V shed 10 bases and J shed 1 base, with 13 bases lying between them. This CDR3 has 13 residues. V and J are TRBV6-1 and TRBJ1-1, with D maybe TRBD1 (5 bases). The source is an adult who was a healthcare worker with PCR-confirmed SARS-CoV-2 infection or an uninfected control (not recorded which). The sequences come from whole blood, collected at baseline. DNA of the CDR3: TGTGCCACAGGGCCTATCAGGAACACTGAAGCTTTCTTT. Translating it yields CATGPIRNTEAFF.